The 2 T cell receptor beta chains presented below share a single source sample, sequenced in a study of T cell repertoires in cytomegalovirus infection. TCRdb recomputed calls from the reads with MiXCR, one row per CDR3 protein. The top ten hold around 13% of the sample, which has 750,000 to 900,000 distinct CDR3 sequences, 25% to 35% seen once. For these TCRs, the target antigens are not known. The sequencing used cultured CD8+ T cells from PBMCs, collected from culture after CMV antigen stimulation. These receptors all come from a human donor in good health (CMV status not recorded). Some clones in this sample may be carry-over from other donors' samples.

This clonotype was counted only a few times. V usage is TRBV7-6 and J usage is TRBJ1-1, with a weak D call TRBD1 (5 bases). The CDR3 contains 17 residues. CDR1 and CDR2 from the germline V gene are SGHVS and FNYEAQ. The V gene lost 3 bases and the J gene lost 1 base, with 18 bases spanning the gap. The CDR3 coding sequence is TGTGCCAGCAGCTTCGGTATTCCGGGACGACGGAACACTGAAGCTTTCTTT. Amino acids: CASSFGIPGRRNTEAFF. Full variable domain (outside the CDR3, taken from reference TRBV7-6 and TRBJ1-1): GAGVSQSPRYKVTKRGQDVALRCDPISGHVSLYWYRQALGQGPEFLTYFNYEAQQDKSGLPNDRFSAERPEGSISTLTIQRTEQRDSAMYRCASSFGIPGRRNTEAFFGQGTRLTVV.

This clonotype was seen a few times. This chain links TRBV19 with TRBJ2-1; 9 positions match TRBD1. CDR1 and CDR2 from the germline V gene are LNHDA and SQIVND (reference sequence). The V and J ends lost 8 bases and 7 bases, in that order; junction bases with no gene match: 6. The CDR3 is 13 residues long. CDR3 in amino acids: CASAWDRVNEQFF. The CDR3 coding sequence is TGTGCCAGTGCATGGGACAGGGTAAATGAGCAGTTCTTC.